These T cell receptor beta chains were read from a single sample in a study of blood T cell repertoires in COVID-19. Clones were sequenced by immunoSEQ multiplex PCR, and TCRdb holds only the in-frame ones, with some missing. The table lists fewer than 250,000 clones, less than 90% of them singletons. The specimen sequenced was peripheral blood. Receptors were obtained from a man aged 40-49 years with acute or convalescent COVID-19. Each CDR3 is given without its conserved first and last residue.

TRBV27	TRBJ2-1	14	ASSPWISGIENEQF
TRBV2	TRBJ2-3	9	ASSVADTQY
TRBV11-1	TRBJ2-2	13	ASSLPGLGAGELF
TRBV5-1	TRBJ2-1	15	ASSRPKGGGAYNEQF
TRBV4-1	TRBJ2-2	14	ASSQLGQGLTGELF
TRBV11-2	TRBJ1-1	12	ASSLLGTNTEAF
TRBV12-3/TRBV12-4	TRBJ1-6	11	ASSIGTFYPLH
TRBV15	TRBJ1-5	15	ATSRERGQGASRPQH
TRBV4-2	TRBJ1-3	12	ASSQHSSGNTIY
TRBV9	TRBJ1-5	11	ASSVGRGQPQH
TRBV4-3	TRBJ1-1	14	ASSRGTGGRNTEAF
TRBV7-3	TRBJ2-5	15	ASSLIASGKEQETQY
TRBV7-2	TRBJ2-7	13	ASSIEGTGWNEQY
TRBV30	TRBJ2-3	12	AWKRDSYTDTQY
TRBV11-2	TRBJ2-7	13	ASSPTGGLTYEQY
TRBV2	TRBJ1-5	10	ASTSTGTPQH
TRBV7-8	TRBJ2-2	15	ASSSTAGTGDTGELF